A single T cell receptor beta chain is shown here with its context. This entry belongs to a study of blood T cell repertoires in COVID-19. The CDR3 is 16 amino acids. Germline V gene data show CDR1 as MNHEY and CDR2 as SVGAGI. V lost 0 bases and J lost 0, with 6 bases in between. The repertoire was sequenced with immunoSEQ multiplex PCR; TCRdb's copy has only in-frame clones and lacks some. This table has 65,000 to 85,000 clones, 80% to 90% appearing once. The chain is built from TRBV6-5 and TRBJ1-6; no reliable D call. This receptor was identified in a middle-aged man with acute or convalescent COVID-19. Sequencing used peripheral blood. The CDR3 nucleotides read TGTGCCAGCAGTTACTCGGAGGGCTCCTATAATTCACCCCTCCACTTT. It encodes CASSYSEGSYNSPLHF.